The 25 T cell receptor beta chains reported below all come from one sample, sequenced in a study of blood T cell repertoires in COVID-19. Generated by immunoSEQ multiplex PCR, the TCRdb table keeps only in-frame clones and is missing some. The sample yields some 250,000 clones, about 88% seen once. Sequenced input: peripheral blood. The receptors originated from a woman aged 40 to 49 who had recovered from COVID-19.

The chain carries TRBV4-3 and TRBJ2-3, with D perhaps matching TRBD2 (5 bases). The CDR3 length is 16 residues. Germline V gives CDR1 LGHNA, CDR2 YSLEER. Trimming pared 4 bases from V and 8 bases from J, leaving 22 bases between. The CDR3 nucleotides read TGCGCCAGCAGCCCAACTACTAGGCGGGTATGGGGTACGCAGTATTTT. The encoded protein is CASSPTTRRVWGTQYF.

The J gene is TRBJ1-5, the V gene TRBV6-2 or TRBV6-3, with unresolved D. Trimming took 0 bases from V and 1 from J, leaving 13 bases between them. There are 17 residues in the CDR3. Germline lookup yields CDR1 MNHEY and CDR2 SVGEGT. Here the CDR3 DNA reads TGTGCCAGCAGTTACTCGAGGGCAGGTTCGAGCAATCAGCCCCAGCATTTT. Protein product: CASSYSRAGSSNQPQHF.

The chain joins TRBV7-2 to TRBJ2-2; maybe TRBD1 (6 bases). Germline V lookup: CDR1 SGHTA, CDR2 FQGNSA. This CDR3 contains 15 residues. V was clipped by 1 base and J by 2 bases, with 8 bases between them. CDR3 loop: CASSLGTANTGELFF. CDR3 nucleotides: TGTGCCAGCAGCTTAGGGACAGCAAACACCGGGGAGCTGTTTTTT.

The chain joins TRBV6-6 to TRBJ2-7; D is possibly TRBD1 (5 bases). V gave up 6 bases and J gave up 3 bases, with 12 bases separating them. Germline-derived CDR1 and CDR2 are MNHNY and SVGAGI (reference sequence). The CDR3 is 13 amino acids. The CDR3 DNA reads TGTGCCAGCAGCCCCGGACAAAACTACGAGCAGTACGTC. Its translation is CASSPGQNYEQYV.

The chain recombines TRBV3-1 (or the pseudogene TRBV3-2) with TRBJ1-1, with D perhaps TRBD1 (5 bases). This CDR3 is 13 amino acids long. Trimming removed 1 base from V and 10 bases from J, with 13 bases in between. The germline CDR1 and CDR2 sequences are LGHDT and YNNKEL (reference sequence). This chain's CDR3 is CASSQGGGVGAFF. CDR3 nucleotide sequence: TGTGCCAGCAGCCAAGGGGGAGGGGTTGGAGCTTTCTTT.

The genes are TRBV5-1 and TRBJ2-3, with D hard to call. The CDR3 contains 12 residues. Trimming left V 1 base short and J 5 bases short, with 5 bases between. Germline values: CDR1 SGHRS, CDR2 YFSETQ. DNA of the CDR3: TGCGCCAGCAGCTTGTCTCGAGATACGCAGTATTTT. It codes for CASSLSRDTQYF.

The CDR3 is CASSYRRGQDNQPQHF. CDR3 coding DNA: TGTGCCAGCAGTTACAGGAGGGGACAGGACAATCAGCCCCAGCATTTT. The chain links TRBV6-6 to TRBJ1-5, with TRBD1 matching 8 bases. Germline V gene data show CDR1 as MNHNY and CDR2 as SVGAGI (reference sequence). The CDR3 extends over 16 amino acids. With 2 bases clipped from V and 3 bases from J, the junction kept 6 bases outside the gene matches.

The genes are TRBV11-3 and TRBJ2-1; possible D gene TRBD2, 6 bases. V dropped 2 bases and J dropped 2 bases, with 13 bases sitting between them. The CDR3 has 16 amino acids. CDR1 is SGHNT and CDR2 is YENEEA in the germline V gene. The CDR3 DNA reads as TGTGCCAGCAGCTTACTGTGGGGAGGAACCTACAATGAGCAGTTCTTC. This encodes CASSLLWGGTYNEQFF.

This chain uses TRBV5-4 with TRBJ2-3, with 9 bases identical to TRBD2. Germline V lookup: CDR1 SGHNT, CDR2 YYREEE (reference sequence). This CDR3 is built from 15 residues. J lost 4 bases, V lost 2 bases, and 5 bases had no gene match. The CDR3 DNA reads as TGTGCCAGCAGCTTTGGCGGGAGGGGGGCAGATACGCAGTATTTT. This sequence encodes CASSFGGRGADTQYF.

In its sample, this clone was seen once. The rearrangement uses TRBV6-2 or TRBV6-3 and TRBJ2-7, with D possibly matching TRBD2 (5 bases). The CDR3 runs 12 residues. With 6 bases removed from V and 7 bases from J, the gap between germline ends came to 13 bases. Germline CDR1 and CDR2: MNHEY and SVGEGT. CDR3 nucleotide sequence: TGTGCCAGCAGCCCACTAGTAGGGGAGCAGTACTTC. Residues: CASSPLVGEQYF.

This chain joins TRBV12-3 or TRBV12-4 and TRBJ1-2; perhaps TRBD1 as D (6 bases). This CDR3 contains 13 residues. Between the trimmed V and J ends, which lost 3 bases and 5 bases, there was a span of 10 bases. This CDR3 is CASSLDRGYGYTF. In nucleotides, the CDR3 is TGTGCCAGCAGTTTGGACAGAGGGTATGGCTACACCTTC.

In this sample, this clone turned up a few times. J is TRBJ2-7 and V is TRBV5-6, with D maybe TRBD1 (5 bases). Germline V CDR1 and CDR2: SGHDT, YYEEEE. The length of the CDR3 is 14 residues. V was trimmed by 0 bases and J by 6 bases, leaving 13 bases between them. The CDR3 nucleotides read TGTGCCAGCAGCTTGGGGGCCAGGGTTAGCGAGCAGTACTTC. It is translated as CASSLGARVSEQYF.

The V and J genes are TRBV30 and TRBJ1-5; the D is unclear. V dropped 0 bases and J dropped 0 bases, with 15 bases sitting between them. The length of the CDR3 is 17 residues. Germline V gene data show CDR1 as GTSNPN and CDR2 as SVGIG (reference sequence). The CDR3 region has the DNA TGTGCCTGGAGTGTACGTGCACATCGATATAGCAATCAGCCCCAGCATTTT. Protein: CAWSVRAHRYSNQPQHF. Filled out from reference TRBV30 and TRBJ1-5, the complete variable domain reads SQTIHQWPATLVQPVGSPLSLECTVEGTSNPNLYWYRQAAGRGLQLLFYSVGIGQISSEVPQNLSASRPQDRQFILSSKKLLLSDSGFYLCAWSVRAHRYSNQPQHFGDGTRLSIL.

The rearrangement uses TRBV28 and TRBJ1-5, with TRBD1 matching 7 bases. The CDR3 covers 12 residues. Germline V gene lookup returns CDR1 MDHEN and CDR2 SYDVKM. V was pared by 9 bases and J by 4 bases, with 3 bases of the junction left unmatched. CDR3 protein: CASDRVNQPQHF. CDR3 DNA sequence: TGTGCCAGTGACAGGGTTAATCAGCCCCAGCATTTT.

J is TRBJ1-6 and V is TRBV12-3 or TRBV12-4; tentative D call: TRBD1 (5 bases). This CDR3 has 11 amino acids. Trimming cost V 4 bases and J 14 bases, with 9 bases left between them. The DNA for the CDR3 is TGTGCCAGCAGTTCCGACAGAGCCCTCCACTTT. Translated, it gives CASSSDRALHF.

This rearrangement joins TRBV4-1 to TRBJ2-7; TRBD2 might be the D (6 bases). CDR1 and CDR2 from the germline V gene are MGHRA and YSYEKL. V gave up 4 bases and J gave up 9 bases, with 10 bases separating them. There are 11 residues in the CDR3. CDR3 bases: TGCGCCAGCAGCCTGCCCGGGGGGCAGTACGTC. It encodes CASSLPGGQYV.

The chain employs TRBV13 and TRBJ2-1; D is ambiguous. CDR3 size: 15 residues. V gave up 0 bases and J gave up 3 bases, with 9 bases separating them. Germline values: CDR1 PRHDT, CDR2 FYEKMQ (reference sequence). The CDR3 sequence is CASSLGVGNYNEQFF. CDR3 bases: TGTGCCAGCAGCTTAGGGGTGGGCAACTACAATGAGCAGTTCTTC. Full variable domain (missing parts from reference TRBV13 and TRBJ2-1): AAGVIQSPRHLIKEKRETATLKCYPIPRHDTVYWYQQGPGQDPQFLISFYEKMQSDKGSIPDRFSAQQFSDYHSELNMSSLELGDSALYFCASSLGVGNYNEQFFGPGTRLTVL.

In DNA form, the CDR3 reads TGCAGCGTGGGGGGAGGCACCGGGGAGCTGTTTTTT. This gives the protein CSVGGGTGELFF. The chain joins TRBV29-1 to TRBJ2-2; D perhaps matches TRBD2 (6 bases). CDR1 SQVTM and CDR2 ANQGSEA come from the germline V gene. V was clipped by 6 bases and J by 4 bases, with 9 bases between them. This CDR3 comprises 12 residues.

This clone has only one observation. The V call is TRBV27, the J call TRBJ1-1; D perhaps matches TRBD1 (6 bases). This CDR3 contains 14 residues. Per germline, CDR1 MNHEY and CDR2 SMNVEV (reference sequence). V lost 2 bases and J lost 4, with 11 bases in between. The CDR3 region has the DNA TGTGCCAGCAGTTTACGGGGGGCGGGCACTGAAGCTTTCTTT. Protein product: CASSLRGAGTEAFF.

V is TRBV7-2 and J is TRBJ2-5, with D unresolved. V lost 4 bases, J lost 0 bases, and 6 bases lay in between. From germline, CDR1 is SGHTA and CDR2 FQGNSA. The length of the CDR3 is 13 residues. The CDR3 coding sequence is TGTGCCAGCAGCTCCCGGTACCAAGAGACCCAGTACTTC. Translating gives CASSSRYQETQYF.

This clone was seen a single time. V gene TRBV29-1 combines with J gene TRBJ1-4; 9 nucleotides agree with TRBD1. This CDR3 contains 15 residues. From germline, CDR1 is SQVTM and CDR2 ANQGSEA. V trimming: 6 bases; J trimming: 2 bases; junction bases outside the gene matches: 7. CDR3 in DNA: TGCAGCGTGAGGGGGACAGGGTTTACTAATGAAAAACTGTTTTTT. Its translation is CSVRGTGFTNEKLFF.

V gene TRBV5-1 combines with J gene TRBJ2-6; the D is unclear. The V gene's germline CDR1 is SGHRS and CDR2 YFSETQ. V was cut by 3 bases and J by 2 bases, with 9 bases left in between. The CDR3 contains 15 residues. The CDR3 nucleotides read TGCGCCAGCAGCTCCGAGGCCCCTGGGGCCAACGTCCTGACTTTC. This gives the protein CASSSEAPGANVLTF. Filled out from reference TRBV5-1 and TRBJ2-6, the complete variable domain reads KAGVTQTPRYLIKTRGQQVTLSCSPISGHRSVSWYQQTPGQGLQFLFEYFSETQRNKGNFPGRFSGRQFSNSRSEMNVSTLELGDSALYLCASSSEAPGANVLTFGAGSRLTVL.

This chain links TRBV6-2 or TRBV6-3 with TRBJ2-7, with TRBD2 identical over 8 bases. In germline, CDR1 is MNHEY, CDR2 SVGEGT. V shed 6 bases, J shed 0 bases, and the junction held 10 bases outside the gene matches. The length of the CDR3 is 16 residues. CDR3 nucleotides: TGTGCCAGCAGCCTTCGGGGGAGCGGGAGCTCCTACGAGCAGTACTTC. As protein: CASSLRGSGSSYEQYF.

The CDR3 sequence: CASSLVGRGGYSNQPQHF. CDR3 DNA sequence: TGTGCCAGCAGCTTAGTAGGGCGGGGAGGCTATAGCAATCAGCCCCAGCATTTT. The chain joins TRBV7-9 to TRBJ1-5; D is unclear. Trimming shortened V by 1 base and J by 0 bases, and 16 bases separated the two germline ends. This CDR3 is 18 amino acids long. The germline V gene encodes CDR1 SEHNR and CDR2 FQNEAQ (reference sequence).

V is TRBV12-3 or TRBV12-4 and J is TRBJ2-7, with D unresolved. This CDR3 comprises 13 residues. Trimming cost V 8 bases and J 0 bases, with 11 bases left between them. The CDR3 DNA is TGTGCCAGCGGCCTGAGGAGCTCCTACGAGCAGTACTTC. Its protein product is CASGLRSSYEQYF.